This TCR beta chain was identified in a study of Tregs in tolerant kidney transplant recipients. This clone has a handful of counts. Its antigen remains unidentified. Unstimulated regulatory T cells (CD4+CD25+CD127-), CD4+CD25- non-regulatory cells, CD4 and CD8 cells were FACS-sorted from thawed PBMCs. Study-wide findings and caveats: The most relevant donor-specific Treg TCRbeta repertoire apparently came from expansion with activated donor B cells.

The method was immunoSEQ multiplex PCR; TCRdb's version includes in-frame clones alone and lacks a portion of them. This table has about 46,000 clones, about 90% appearing once. Input material: Tregs from blood. This clonotype was sampled from a human donor in good health.

The CDR3 coding sequence is TGTGCCAGCAGTTTAAAGGCTGAAGCTTTCTTT. Translating gives CASSLKAEAFF. This sequence joins TRBV6-6 and TRBJ1-1; D call uncertain. Germline lookup yields CDR1 MNHNY and CDR2 SVGAGI (reference sequence). This CDR3 has 11 amino acids. V shed 4 bases and J shed 6 bases, with 6 bases lying between them.